This T cell receptor beta chain was found in a study of T cell changes during pregnancy in multiple sclerosis. Data came from immunoSEQ multiplex PCR; TCRdb stores just in-frame clones and leaves some out. The table lists approximately 85,000 clones, roughly nine tenths of them singletons. CDR3 size: 14 residues. Germline values: CDR1 ENHRY, CDR2 SYGVKD. With 8 bases removed from V and 5 bases from J, the gap between germline ends came to 17 bases. The receptor's source is a female donor with multiple sclerosis, enrolled in a pregnancy study. The rearrangement links TRBV10-3 to TRBJ2-3; the D is unclear. The material sequenced was peripheral blood, taken in the first trimester of pregnancy. CDR3 amino acids: CAISEKFTGDTQYF. CDR3 in DNA: TGTGCCATCTCGGAGAAATTTACGGGAGATACGCAGTATTTT.